These 25 T cell receptor beta chains share one sample of origin, sequenced in a study of cytomegalovirus exposure and HLA in healthy donors. Repertoires were generated with immunoSEQ multiplex PCR, while TCRdb's copy carries only in-frame clones and drops some. The sample carries some 98,000 clones, roughly 85% recorded once. The material sequenced was PBMCs. These receptors all come from a young woman in good health and CMV-seronegative.

This clone was seen just once. The V call is TRBV7-8, the J call TRBJ1-2, with 7 bases matching TRBD1. The CDR3 has 14 residues. The germline V gene has CDR1 SGHVS and CDR2 FQNEAQ. Trimming removed 1 base from V and 4 bases from J; junction bases left unmatched: 3. CDR3 sequence: CASSLEYRGYGYTF. In nucleotides, the CDR3 is TGTGCCAGCAGCTTAGAATACAGGGGCTATGGCTACACCTTC.

The genes are TRBV7-9 and TRBJ2-7; 8 nucleotides agree with TRBD1. The junction had 8 bases not matched to a gene; V was cut back by 1 base and J by 6 bases. In germline, CDR1 is SEHNR, CDR2 FQNEAQ (reference sequence). The CDR3 spans 15 residues. Written as DNA, the CDR3 is TGTGCCAGCAGCTTAGGAGGTTCAGGGGGCTCCGAGCAGTACTTC. It encodes CASSLGGSGGSEQYF. Based on the CDR3 plus reference TRBV7-9 and TRBJ2-7, the full variable domain is DTGVSQNPRHKITKRGQNVTFRCDPISEHNRLYWYRQTLGQGPEFLTYFQNEAQLEKSRLLSDRFSAERPKGSFSTLEIQRTEQGDSAMYLCASSLGGSGGSEQYFGPGTRLTVT.

The chain links TRBV5-4 to TRBJ2-3; 7 bases match TRBD2. CDR3 length equals 15 residues. V lost 4 bases to trimming and J lost 2 bases; unmatched junction nucleotides: 7. Germline V gene lookup returns CDR1 SGHNT and CDR2 YYREEE (reference sequence). This CDR3 is CASSTSGTYTDTQYF. CDR3 DNA sequence: TGTGCCAGCAGCACGAGCGGGACTTACACAGATACGCAGTATTTT.

The DNA of the CDR3 is TGTGCCAGCAAGGTGGGGGGGCGATGGCTCCCCGCCTACGAGCAGTACTTC. Its protein product is CASKVGGRWLPAYEQYF. The rearrangement joins TRBV2 to TRBJ2-7, with D possibly matching TRBD2 (7 bases). Germline V CDR1 and CDR2: SNHLY, FYNNEI. V gave up 7 bases and J gave up 2 bases, with 24 bases separating them. The CDR3 sequence is 17 residues long. The full variable domain, its missing parts supplied by reference TRBV2 and TRBJ2-7, is EPEVTQTPSHQVTQMGQEVILRCVPISNHLYFYWYRQILGQKVEFLVSFYNNEISEKSEIFDDQFSVERPDGSNFTLKIRSTKLEDSAMYFCASKVGGRWLPAYEQYFGPGTRLTVT.

Only one count was recorded for this clone. The chain links TRBV15 to TRBJ1-6; TRBD1 agrees at 10 bases. CDR1 is LNHNV and CDR2 is YYDKDF in the germline V gene (reference sequence). The CDR3 has 16 amino acids. V lost 1 base to trimming and J lost 7 bases; unmatched junction nucleotides: 4. The CDR3 region is CATSRVMGQGNSPLHF. DNA for the CDR3: TGTGCCACCAGCAGAGTAATGGGACAGGGGAATTCACCCCTCCACTTT.

The chain is built from TRBV7-8 and TRBJ2-7; 11 positions agree with TRBD2. Trimming at V came to 6 bases and at J to 2 bases, leaving 15 bases not matched to a gene. Germline V gene data show CDR1 as SGHVS and CDR2 as FQNEAQ. This CDR3 region has 18 residues. CDR3 nucleotides: TGTGCCAGCAGTTATGCTTTAGCGGGAGGGTCAAATACCTACGAGCAGTACTTC. Amino acid sequence: CASSYALAGGSNTYEQYF.

The chain combines TRBV9 with TRBJ2-5, with a weak D call TRBD2 (5 bases). The CDR3 runs 15 residues. Looked up from germline, CDR1 is SGDLS and CDR2 is YYNGEE. The V and J ends lost 0 bases and 4 bases respectively, with 13 bases between them. CDR3 loop: CASSVAREGRETQYF. As DNA, the CDR3 is TGTGCCAGCAGCGTAGCTCGAGAGGGCCGAGAGACCCAGTACTTC.

The V and J genes are TRBV7-8 and TRBJ2-1; 7 bases map to TRBD2. The CDR3 runs 13 residues. The V and J ends lost 7 bases and 2 bases, in that order; junction bases with no gene match: 2. The germline V gene encodes CDR1 SGHVS and CDR2 FQNEAQ. CDR3 in amino acids: CASKAGAYNEQFF. The CDR3 DNA follows: TGTGCCAGCAAGGCGGGGGCCTACAATGAGCAGTTCTTC.

The V and J genes are TRBV7-2 and TRBJ2-7, with 13 bases matching TRBD2. With 5 bases clipped from V and 6 bases from J, the junction kept 4 bases outside the gene matches. The germline CDR1 and CDR2 sequences are SGHTA and FQGNSA. This CDR3 region has 14 residues. CDR3 region: CASSKLAGGGEQYF. The CDR3 region has the DNA TGTGCCAGCAGCAAACTAGCGGGAGGGGGCGAGCAGTACTTC. The full variable domain, in which reference TRBV7-2 and TRBJ2-7 provide the parts outside the CDR3, is GAGVSQSPSNKVTEKGKDVELRCDPISGHTALYWYRQSLGQGLEFLIYFQGNSAPDKSGLPSDRFSAERTGGSVSTLTIQRTQQEDSAVYLCASSKLAGGGEQYFGPGTRLTVT.

The rearrangement links TRBV28 to TRBJ1-3, with 7 bases identical to TRBD1. J was trimmed by 2 bases and V by 5 bases; bases with no gene match: 3. This CDR3 is built from 14 residues. CDR1 and CDR2 (germline): MDHEN, SYDVKM. The CDR3 sequence: CASSDRVTGNTIYF. As DNA, the CDR3 is TGTGCCAGCAGTGACAGGGTGACTGGAAACACCATATATTTT.

There are a few counts of this clone. This chain links TRBV18 with TRBJ1-1; the D is unclear. V was trimmed by 1 base and J by 5 bases, leaving 8 bases between them. This CDR3 comprises 13 residues. From germline, CDR1 is KGHSH and CDR2 LQKENI. The CDR3 loop is CASSPLPQTEAFF. Written as DNA, the CDR3 is TGTGCCAGCTCACCACTTCCACAGACTGAAGCTTTCTTT.

This chain links TRBV7-9 with TRBJ1-2, with 9 bases that match TRBD1. Trimming at V came to 2 bases and at J to 3 bases, leaving 4 bases not matched to a gene. Per the germline V gene, CDR1 is SEHNR and CDR2 is FQNEAQ (reference sequence). This CDR3 spans 15 amino acids. Written as DNA, the CDR3 is TGTGCCAGCAGCTTAACGGACAGGGGCGACTATGGCTACACCTTC. This encodes CASSLTDRGDYGYTF.

V is TRBV7-8 and J is TRBJ1-1; D ambiguous. Trimming took off 5 bases at V and 1 base at J, with 11 bases between the two ends. The germline CDR1 and CDR2 sequences are SGHVS and FQNEAQ. The CDR3 loop spans 14 amino acids. CDR3 region: CASSLLGANTEAFF. The CDR3 DNA reads TGTGCCAGCAGCCTCCTGGGAGCGAACACTGAAGCTTTCTTT.

The rearrangement links TRBV5-1 to TRBJ2-5, with 7 bases matching TRBD2. The J segment lost 2 bases and the V segment lost 4 bases, leaving 8 bases of the junction unmatched. CDR1 and CDR2 from the germline V gene are SGHRS and YFSETQ. The CDR3 is 15 residues long. In nucleotides, the CDR3 is TGCGCCAGCAGCACTCAGCGGGGACCTCAAGAGACCCAGTACTTC. This translates into CASSTQRGPQETQYF.

The chain recombines TRBV25-1 with TRBJ1-2; D is possibly TRBD1 (6 bases). The CDR3 consists of 13 residues. CDR1 is MGHDK and CDR2 is SYGVNS in the germline V gene. Deletions cut 7 bases from V and 5 bases from J, with 14 bases between. For the CDR3, the DNA is TGTGCCAGCACCAGGACAGAGAGATATGGCTACACCTTC. It codes for CASTRTERYGYTF.

The rearrangement uses TRBV28 and TRBJ1-1; 9 bases are a match to TRBD1. CDR1 and CDR2 (germline): MDHEN, SYDVKM. With V trimmed by 3 bases and J by 9 bases, 11 bases remained unmatched. The length of the CDR3 is 15 residues. The CDR3 nucleotides are TGTGCCAGCAGTTTCACGGGACAGGGCCCCCTGAAAGCTTTCTTT. Protein product: CASSFTGQGPLKAFF.

This clone occurred once. The chain joins TRBV11-2 to TRBJ2-7; 9 bases are shared with TRBD2. The CDR3 loop spans 17 amino acids. The V segment lost 5 bases and the J segment 1 base; nucleotides outside the gene matches: 12. The germline V gene has CDR1 SGHAT and CDR2 FQNNGV. The DNA for the CDR3 is TGTGCCAGCAGCCGGACTAGCGTGGGGGGAAGTTCCTACGAGCAGTACTTC. Its translation: CASSRTSVGGSSYEQYF. Full variable domain (missing parts from reference TRBV11-2 and TRBJ2-7): EAGVAQSPRYKIIEKRQSVAFWCNPISGHATLYWYQQILGQGPKLLIQFQNNGVVDDSQLPKDRFSAERLKGVDSTLKIQPAKLEDSAVYLCASSRTSVGGSSYEQYFGPGTRLTVT.

This chain links TRBV4-2 with TRBJ2-2; 7 bases are a match to TRBD2. Germline V gene data show CDR1 as LGHNA and CDR2 as YNFKEQ. The CDR3 sequence is 16 residues long. The junction had 5 bases not matched to a gene; V was cut back by 0 bases and J by 4 bases. The DNA for the CDR3 is TGTGCCAGCAGCCAAGATCCTAGCGGAGGCACCGGGGAGCTGTTTTTT. Translation gives CASSQDPSGGTGELFF.

The CDR3: CASSSTGTGSYEQYF. DNA for the CDR3: TGTGCCAGCAGTTCTACCGGGACAGGATCCTACGAGCAGTACTTC. The J gene is TRBJ2-7, the V gene TRBV28; 8 nucleotides match TRBD1. This CDR3 has 15 amino acids. Losses at the gene ends were 4 bases for V and 1 base for J; bases not matched to a gene: 6. The germline gives CDR1 MDHEN, CDR2 SYDVKM.

This clone was seen once. The DNA of the CDR3 is TGCGCCAGCAGCCAATATTGGCAGGGGTCAGAGACCCAGTACTTC. This encodes CASSQYWQGSETQYF. This chain links TRBV4-1 with TRBJ2-5; possible D gene TRBD1, 6 bases. Germline CDR1 and CDR2: MGHRA and YSYEKL. The CDR3 is made up of 15 amino acids. V dropped 2 bases and J dropped 4 bases, with 14 bases sitting between them.

The chain couples TRBV2 to TRBJ2-1, with a tentative D call TRBD1 (5 bases). The CDR3 spans 12 residues. Germline CDR1 SNHLY, CDR2 FYNNEI. V lost 8 bases and J 3 bases, leaving 8 bases between the germline ends. The CDR3, as DNA: TGTGCCAGCGGGGCGGTCTACAATGAGCAGTTCTTC. Protein sequence: CASGAVYNEQFF.

The chain employs TRBV9 and TRBJ1-1; D gene ambiguous. This CDR3 region has 18 residues. Trimming pared 4 bases from V and 2 bases from J, leaving 24 bases between. CDR1 is SGDLS, CDR2 YYNGEE, per germline. CDR3 nucleotides: TGTGCCAGCAGCCCGGGAGGAGGTTTGACACGGTATAACACTGAAGCTTTCTTT. It yields the protein CASSPGGGLTRYNTEAFF.

The chain has TRBV5-1 and TRBJ1-1; no clear D. Between the trimmed V and J ends, which lost 0 bases and 0 bases, there was a span of 6 bases. The germline gives CDR1 SGHRS, CDR2 YFSETQ. The CDR3 totals 14 residues. The CDR3: CASSLATLNTEAFF. The CDR3 coding sequence is TGCGCCAGCAGCTTGGCCACTCTGAACACTGAAGCTTTCTTT.

This clone was counted a single time. The V gene is TRBV5-1, the J gene TRBJ2-5; TRBD2 aligns across 11 bases. Germline V CDR1 and CDR2: SGHRS, YFSETQ. V shed 3 bases, J shed 3 bases, and the junction held 4 bases outside the gene matches. The length of the CDR3 is 15 residues. The CDR3 loop reads CASSSGTSGKETQYF. The CDR3 coding sequence is TGCGCCAGCAGCTCCGGGACTAGCGGAAAAGAGACCCAGTACTTC.

Here the CDR3 reads CASSGQGRYTF. The CDR3 DNA follows: TGTGCCAGCAGCGGACAGGGCCGCTACACCTTC. The V gene is TRBV9, the J gene TRBJ1-2; TRBD1 aligns across 7 bases. The CDR3 is made up of 11 amino acids. Germline-derived CDR1 and CDR2 are SGDLS and YYNGEE. V shed 3 bases and J 9 bases; nucleotides not matched to a gene: 2.